The 14 T cell receptor beta chains below come from one sample, sequenced in a study of T cell responses to AZD1222 COVID-19 vaccine. Sequencing used immunoSEQ multiplex PCR; TCRdb keeps in-frame clones, though not all of them. Among 130,000 or so clones listed, 65% to 90% were seen once. Sequenced here: peripheral blood, sampled 28 days after the second dose of the MenACWY control vaccine. The source is an adult who received the MenACWY meningococcal vaccine as a control.

The CDR3 DNA sequence: TGCGCCAGCAGCTTCGGAGCGGGACTCTCCTACGAGCAGTACTTC. Amino acid sequence: CASSFGAGLSYEQYF. J is TRBJ2-7 and V is TRBV5-1; 7 bases align to TRBD2. The CDR3 has 15 residues. The germline V gene encodes CDR1 SGHRS and CDR2 YFSETQ. After removal of 2 bases from V and 0 bases from J, the junction contained 5 bases not matched to a gene.

The chain carries TRBV24-1 and TRBJ2-2; D tentatively fits TRBD1 or TRBD2 (7 bases each). This CDR3 has 17 residues. Trimming shortened V by 7 bases and J by 6 bases, and 23 bases separated the two germline ends. Germline values: CDR1 KGHDR, CDR2 SFDVKD. CDR3: CATSPLPRGGVAGELFF. CDR3 sequence (DNA): TGTGCCACCAGCCCCCTCCCCAGGGGGGGTGTCGCCGGGGAGCTGTTTTTT.

This clone was observed once. This rearrangement joins TRBV6-1 to TRBJ2-2; D unresolved. Germline loops: CDR1 MNHNS, CDR2 SASEGT. V was shortened by 1 base and J by 7 bases, with 13 bases between the two germline ends. This CDR3 region has 15 residues. CDR3 in amino acids: CASSEDWGFGGELFF. In DNA, the CDR3 is TGTGCCAGCAGTGAAGACTGGGGTTTCGGCGGGGAGCTGTTTTTT.

V is TRBV21-1 and J is TRBJ2-7; the D call in the table, TRBD1, was not verified against the DNA. TRBV21-1 is deemed a pseudogene. The CDR3 loop spans 14 amino acids. The CDR3 region is CASSFTGGAYEQYV. The CDR3 nucleotides are TGTGCCAGCAGCTTTACAGGGGGCGCCTACGAGCAGTACGTC.

V gene TRBV27 combines with J gene TRBJ1-6, with 8 bases aligning to TRBD1. V gave up 5 bases and J gave up 8 bases; unmatched junction bases: 8. Germline lookup yields CDR1 MNHEY and CDR2 SMNVEV (reference sequence). This CDR3 is 15 amino acids long. The CDR3 loop reads CASSPGTGGYSPLHF. In DNA form, the CDR3 reads TGTGCCAGCAGTCCCGGGACAGGAGGGTATTCACCCCTCCACTTT.

The CDR3 nucleotides read TGCGCCAGCAGCTTGGCCTGGATTGGAGACACCGGGGAGCTGTTTTTT. Its translation: CASSLAWIGDTGELFF. V usage is TRBV5-1 and J usage is TRBJ2-2; D gene uncertain. From germline, CDR1 is SGHRS and CDR2 YFSETQ. The CDR3 has 16 amino acids. Trimming removed 0 bases at V and 3 bases at J, with 12 bases between.

This sequence joins TRBV6-5 and TRBJ2-7; a possible D gene is TRBD2 (5 bases). The V and J ends lost 4 bases and 5 bases respectively, with 18 bases between them. The CDR3 is 15 amino acids. The V gene's germline CDR1 is MNHEY and CDR2 SVGAGI. The chain's CDR3 is CASSFTRSGIDEQYF. CDR3 nucleotide sequence: TGTGCCAGCAGTTTCACTAGGTCAGGTATCGACGAGCAGTACTTC.

V and J are TRBV25-1 and TRBJ1-5; 7 bases line up with TRBD1. The CDR3 loop spans 13 amino acids. From germline, CDR1 is MGHDK and CDR2 SYGVNS. After removal of 7 bases from V and 5 bases from J, the junction contained 5 bases not matched to a gene. CDR3 sequence: CASKPQGYQPQHF. CDR3 in DNA: TGTGCCAGCAAACCACAGGGGTATCAGCCCCAGCATTTT.

The rearrangement uses TRBV19 and TRBJ1-2, with a tentative D call TRBD1 (6 bases). Germline V CDR1 and CDR2: LNHDA, SQIVND (reference sequence). V was clipped by 7 bases and J by 14 bases, with 29 bases between them. This CDR3 is 15 amino acids long. The CDR3, as DNA: TGTGCCAGTATGGGGAAGACGGCAGGGGAGGGGTATTGGACCTTC. It is translated as CASMGKTAGEGYWTF.

V is TRBV2 and J is TRBJ2-1; D is unresolved. The V end lost 3 bases, the J end lost 3 bases, and 3 bases lay between the germline ends. The CDR3 runs 12 residues. Germline-derived CDR1 and CDR2 are SNHLY and FYNNEI. This CDR3 reads CASSDGYNEQFF. The CDR3 bases are TGTGCCAGCAGTGACGGCTACAATGAGCAGTTCTTC.

The CDR3 sequence: CASSLGRGSYRENIQYF. The DNA of the CDR3 is TGTGCCAGCAGTTTGGGTCGAGGGAGTTACAGGGAAAACATTCAGTACTTC. This chain joins TRBV28 and TRBJ2-4; maybe TRBD1 (6 bases). The CDR3 runs to 17 residues. In germline, CDR1 is MDHEN, CDR2 SYDVKM. V was trimmed by 3 bases and J by 5 bases, leaving 20 bases between them.

The chain carries TRBV9 and TRBJ2-1, with D perhaps matching TRBD1 or TRBD2 (5 bases each). This CDR3 region has 13 residues. V lost 3 bases to trimming and J lost 9 bases, with 13 bases between them. In germline, CDR1 is SGDLS, CDR2 YYNGEE. The CDR3 protein is CASSGPVGGEQFF. The CDR3, as DNA: TGTGCCAGCAGCGGGCCTGTTGGGGGTGAGCAGTTCTTC.

This sequence joins TRBV29-1 and TRBJ1-2; 9 bases match TRBD1. Germline CDR1 SQVTM, CDR2 ANQGSEA. V lost 6 bases and J lost 5; bases outside the gene matches: 10. The CDR3 is 14 residues long. The CDR3 DNA is TGCAGCGTGGCTCCGGGACAGGGTCCGTATGGCTACACCTTC. Amino acids: CSVAPGQGPYGYTF.

CDR3 amino acids: CASSLLQGRDEQFF. CDR3 DNA: TGTGCCAGCAGTTTACTTCAGGGTAGGGATGAGCAGTTCTTC. The V gene is TRBV27, the J gene TRBJ2-1, with D maybe TRBD1 (5 bases). Germline V gene lookup returns CDR1 MNHEY and CDR2 SMNVEV (reference sequence). This CDR3 region has 14 residues. Trimming removed 2 bases at V and 8 bases at J, with 13 bases between.